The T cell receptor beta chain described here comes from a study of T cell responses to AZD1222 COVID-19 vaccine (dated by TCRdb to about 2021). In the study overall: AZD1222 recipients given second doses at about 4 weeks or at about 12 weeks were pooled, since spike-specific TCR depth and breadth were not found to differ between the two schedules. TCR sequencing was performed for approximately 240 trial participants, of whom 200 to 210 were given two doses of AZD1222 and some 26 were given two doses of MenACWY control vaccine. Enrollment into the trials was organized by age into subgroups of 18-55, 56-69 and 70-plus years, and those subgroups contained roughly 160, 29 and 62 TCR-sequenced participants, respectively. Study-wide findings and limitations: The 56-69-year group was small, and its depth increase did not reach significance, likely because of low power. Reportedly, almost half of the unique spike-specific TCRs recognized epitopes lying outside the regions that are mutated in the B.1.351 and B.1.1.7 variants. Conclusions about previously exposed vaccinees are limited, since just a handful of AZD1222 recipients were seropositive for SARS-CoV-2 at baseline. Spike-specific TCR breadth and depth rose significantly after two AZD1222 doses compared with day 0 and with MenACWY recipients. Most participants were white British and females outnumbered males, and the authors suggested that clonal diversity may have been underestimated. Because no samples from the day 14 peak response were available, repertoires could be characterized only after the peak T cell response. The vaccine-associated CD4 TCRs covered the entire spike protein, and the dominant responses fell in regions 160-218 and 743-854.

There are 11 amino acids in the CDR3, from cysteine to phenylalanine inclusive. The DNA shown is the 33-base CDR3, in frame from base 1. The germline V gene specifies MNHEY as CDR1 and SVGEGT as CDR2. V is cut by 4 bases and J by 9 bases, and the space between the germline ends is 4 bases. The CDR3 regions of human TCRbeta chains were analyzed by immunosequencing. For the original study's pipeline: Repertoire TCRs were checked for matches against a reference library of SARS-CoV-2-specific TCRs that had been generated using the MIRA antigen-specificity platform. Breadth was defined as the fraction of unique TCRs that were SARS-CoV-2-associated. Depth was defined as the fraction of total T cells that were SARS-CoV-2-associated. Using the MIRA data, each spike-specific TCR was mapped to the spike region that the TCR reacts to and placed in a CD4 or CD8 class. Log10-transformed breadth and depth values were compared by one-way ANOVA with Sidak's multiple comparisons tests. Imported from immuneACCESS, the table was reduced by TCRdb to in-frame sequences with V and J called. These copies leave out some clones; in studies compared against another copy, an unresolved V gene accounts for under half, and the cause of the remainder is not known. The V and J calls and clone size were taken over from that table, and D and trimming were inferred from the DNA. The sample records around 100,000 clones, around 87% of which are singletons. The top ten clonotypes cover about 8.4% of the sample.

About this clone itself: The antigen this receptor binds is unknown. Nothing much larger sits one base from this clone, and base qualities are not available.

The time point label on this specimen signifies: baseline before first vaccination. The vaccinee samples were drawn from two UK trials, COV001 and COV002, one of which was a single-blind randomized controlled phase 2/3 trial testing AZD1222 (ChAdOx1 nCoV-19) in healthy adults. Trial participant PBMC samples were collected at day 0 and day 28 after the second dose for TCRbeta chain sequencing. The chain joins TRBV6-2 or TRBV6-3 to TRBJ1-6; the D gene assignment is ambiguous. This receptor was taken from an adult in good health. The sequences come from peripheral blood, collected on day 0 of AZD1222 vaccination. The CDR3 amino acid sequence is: CASSFGSPLHF. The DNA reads TGTGCCAGCAGTTTCGGTTCACCCCTCCACTTT.